This entry concerns a single TCR beta chain. Its antigen is still unknown. The sample belongs to a study of regulatory T cells. Findings and caveats of the study: In CD3G-deficient patients, conventional CD4+ T cells were enriched for hydrophobic CDR3 residues at positions 6 and 7.

The PCR used 52 TRBV and 13 TRBJ primers. This table comes from immunoSEQ multiplex PCR, and its TCRdb copy is limited to in-frame clones, with some not included. The sample consists of tens of thousands of clones, approximately 89% of them appearing once. The CDR3 is 14 amino acids. Germline-derived CDR1 and CDR2 are MDHEN and SYDVKM. Trimming at V came to 5 bases and at J to 3 bases, leaving 6 bases not matched to a gene. All CD3G-deficient patients showed autoimmunity, more severe in two. Sequencing was performed on conventional CD4+ T cells sorted from blood. The sequence came from a person under 35 with CD3G deficiency. The chain combines TRBV28 with TRBJ1-1, with 7 bases fitting TRBD1. The CDR3 region is CASSPGTVYTEAFF. CDR3 nucleotide sequence: TGTGCCAGCAGTCCTGGGACAGTGTACACTGAAGCTTTCTTT.